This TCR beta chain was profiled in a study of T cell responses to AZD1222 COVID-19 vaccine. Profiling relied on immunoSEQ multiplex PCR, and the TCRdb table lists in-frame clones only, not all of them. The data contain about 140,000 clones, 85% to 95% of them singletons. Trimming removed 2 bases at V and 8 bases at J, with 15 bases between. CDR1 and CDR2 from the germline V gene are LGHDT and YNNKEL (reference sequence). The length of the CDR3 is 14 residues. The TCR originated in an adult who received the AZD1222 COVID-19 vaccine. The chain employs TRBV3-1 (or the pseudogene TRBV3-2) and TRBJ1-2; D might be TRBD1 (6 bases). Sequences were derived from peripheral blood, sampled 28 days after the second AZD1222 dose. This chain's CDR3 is CASSQSTGGRGYTF. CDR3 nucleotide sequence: TGTGCCAGCAGCCAATCGACGGGGGGCAGGGGCTACACCTTC.